This T cell receptor beta chain was observed in a study of blood T cell repertoires in COVID-19 (dated by TCRdb to the early 2020s). In terms of the full investigation: Samples covering the acute and convalescent phases of COVID-19 were provided by collaborators in the United States, Italy and Spain. The material from the prospective study consisted of cDNA or gDNA derived from T cells, B-cell-depleted T cells, or PBMCs. The dataset comprised deeply sampled blood TCRbeta repertoires from subjects exposed to, actively infected with, or recovered from COVID-19. The repertoires were released in a freely available public database intended as a resource for research on the immune response to SARS-CoV-2. Samples were obtained from the ongoing ImmuneRACE study (first 160 participants) and from 950 to 1,500 subjects provided by 6 global collaborators. Nearly every sample came with metadata listing a de-identified subject ID, COVID-19 status, age in years and sex. Where HLA class I and class II types were available, the types were taken from metadata supplied by the sample provider, not from assay-based typing. Study-wide findings and limitations: Clinical and demographic metadata were provided uncurated, with the amount varying by source and participant.

The collaborating institutions used their own protocols to collect whole blood in K2EDTA tubes. For TCRbeta analysis, collaborators shipped samples as frozen whole blood, isolated PBMCs, or DNA extracted from either of those sample types. V is cut by 6 bases and J by 0 bases, and the space between the germline ends is 21 bases. CDR1 LNHDA and CDR2 SQIVND were looked up in the germline V gene (reference sequence). The CDR3 measures 17 amino acids from cysteine to phenylalanine. CDR3 DNA only is kept here, 51 bases in frame from base 1. There are a few counts of this clone. Its antigen has not been determined. No base-level quality is on record; no much larger clone is a single base apart. TCRbeta CDR3 regions were amplified from genomic DNA by means of the immunoSEQ Assay, a bias-controlled multiplex PCR. The original pipeline was this. Within the assay, amplification of reference gene primers was used to estimate how many nucleated cells each sample contained. To quantify the absolute abundance of each unique TCRbeta CDR3 rearrangement, sequence reads were collapsed and filtered. For each sample, productive Simpson clonality was calculated as the square root of Simpson's diversity index across productive rearrangements. The table was pulled from immuneACCESS by TCRdb, which kept in-frame rearrangements only. Such tables lose some clones; where checked, under half of the loss comes from unresolved V genes, and the rest has no known cause. The V and J calls and clone size are taken from that table; D and trimming were inferred from the DNA. The sample table holds about 250,000 clones, of which over 75% were seen once. The leading ten clones occupy approximately 8% of the sample.

The receptor's source is an elderly woman with acute or convalescent COVID-19. Recombination linked TRBV19 to TRBJ2-7; a weak D assignment points to TRBD2 (5 bases agree). The source material was peripheral blood. In nucleotide form, the sequence is TGTGCCAGTAGGGCCGCCCCTGGGGTAGAGGGCTCCTACGAGCAGTACTTC. Translated, it reads CASRAAPGVEGSYEQYF.